Sequencing of this T cell receptor beta chain was carried out in a study of CXCR3-negative and CXCR3-positive naive CD8 T cells. Study-wide points: Researchers report that CXCR3-positive naive cells carry more hydrophobic TRB CDR3s than CXCR3-negative naive cells.

Turning to this clonotype: What it binds is not known.

Each TRB cDNA library was prepared by 5' RACE (with UMI labels). TCRdb reprocessed the 5' RACE reads, keeping one entry per CDR3 protein, no DNA. The table for this sample gives 130,000 to 150,000 distinct CDR3 sequences. CDR1 is SEHNR, CDR2 FQNEAQ, per germline (reference sequence). There are 14 residues in the CDR3. The sequence derives from a human donor in good health. Some clones in this sample may be carry-over from other donors' samples. The sequenced sample consisted of naive CXCR3+ CD8+ T cells from blood. Subset given: CD45RO-CCR7+CD27+CD95- naive CD8+ T cells expressing CXCR3 (TNR3+). The V call is TRBV7-9, the J call TRBJ1-1. The CDR3 loop reads CATKGISINTEAFF. Filled out from reference TRBV7-9 and TRBJ1-1, the complete variable domain reads DTGVSQNPRHKITKRGQNVTFRCDPISEHNRLYWYRQTLGQGPEFLTYFQNEAQLEKSRLLSDRFSAERPKGSFSTLEIQRTEQGDSAMYLCATKGISINTEAFFGQGTRLTVV.